This T cell receptor (beta chain) was observed in a study of a mutant IDH1 vaccine in newly diagnosed glioma. Repertoires were generated with immunoSEQ multiplex PCR, while TCRdb's copy carries only in-frame clones and drops some. The sample contains roughly 120,000 clones, around three quarters of which appear only once. The sample's time point: week 11, during vaccination. Topical imiquimod accompanied each vaccine dose, which consisted of 300 ug of mutant IDH1 20-mer peptide. Those who donated had recent WHO grade 3 or 4 IDH1-mutant, ATRX-lost astrocytomas. Regarding this clone: Antigen specificity is unknown.

Trimming pared 5 bases from V and 5 bases from J, leaving 12 bases between. This CDR3 contains 13 residues. Per the germline V gene, CDR1 is SEHNR and CDR2 is FQNEAQ (reference sequence). This chain joins TRBV7-9 and TRBJ2-5, with D hard to call. The clonotype originates from a man aged 35-49 years with glioma. The source was PBMCs, collected from a glioma patient whose treatment included an IDH1 peptide vaccine. Here the CDR3 DNA reads TGTGCCAGCAGCCTTCCCCTGGGTGAGACCCAGTACTTC. Translation: CASSLPLGETQYF.